These 12 T cell receptor beta chains were sequenced from one sample in a study of blood T cell repertoires in COVID-19. Assay used: immunoSEQ multiplex PCR; TCRdb lists only in-frame clones, some missing. Of about 480,000 clones in the sample, around 90% were seen once. What was sequenced was PBMCs or T cells enriched from blood (not recorded which). These receptors were taken from a woman in her late teens or twenties with acute COVID-19.

The gene calls are TRBV5-1 and TRBJ1-1; TRBD1 agrees at 8 bases. The CDR3 is made up of 15 amino acids. Germline trimming cut 4 bases from V and 1 base from J; bases unmatched to any gene: 6. Looked up from germline, CDR1 is SGHRS and CDR2 is YFSETQ. Written as DNA, the CDR3 is TGCGCCAGCAGCCCGACCGGGACAGGGAACACTGAAGCTTTCTTT. This sequence encodes CASSPTGTGNTEAFF.

The chain is built from TRBV6-5 and TRBJ2-2; possible D gene TRBD2, 5 bases. Germline V CDR1 and CDR2: MNHEY, SVGAGI. The germline V and J ends were trimmed by 1 base and 2 bases, with 11 bases remaining between them. CDR3 size: 16 residues. The CDR3 protein is CASSYYRTVNTGELFF. CDR3 DNA: TGTGCCAGCAGTTACTATCGGACTGTCAACACCGGGGAGCTGTTTTTT.

V usage is TRBV6-2 or TRBV6-3 and J usage is TRBJ1-1; tentative D call: TRBD1 (6 bases). V lost 2 bases and J 1 base, leaving 14 bases between the germline ends. The germline CDR1 and CDR2 sequences are MNHEY and SVGEGT. This CDR3 contains 16 residues. The CDR3 DNA sequence: TGTGCCAGCAGTTACGGGACGCAGGGGCCGAACACTGAAGCTTTCTTT. This sequence encodes CASSYGTQGPNTEAFF.

The chain uses TRBV3-1 (or the pseudogene TRBV3-2) and TRBJ1-1; D may be TRBD1 (5 bases). The germline V and J ends were trimmed by 1 base and 7 bases, with 13 bases remaining between them. Germline CDR1 and CDR2: LGHDT and YNNKEL (reference sequence). CDR3 length equals 14 residues. The CDR3 loop is CASSQVEGAVEAFF. In nucleotides, the CDR3 is TGTGCCAGCAGCCAAGTAGAAGGGGCAGTTGAAGCTTTCTTT.

V usage is TRBV5-1 and J usage is TRBJ2-7; 9 bases align to TRBD2. The CDR3 totals 15 residues. J was trimmed by 4 bases and V by 6 bases; bases with no gene match: 11. Germline values: CDR1 SGHRS, CDR2 YFSETQ. CDR3 sequence: CASTEGLAEFYEQYF. The CDR3 coding sequence is TGCGCCAGCACCGAGGGACTAGCAGAGTTTTACGAGCAGTACTTC. Full variable domain (missing parts from reference TRBV5-1 and TRBJ2-7): KAGVTQTPRYLIKTRGQQVTLSCSPISGHRSVSWYQQTPGQGLQFLFEYFSETQRNKGNFPGRFSGRQFSNSRSEMNVSTLELGDSALYLCASTEGLAEFYEQYFGPGTRLTVT.

The chain employs TRBV4-1 and TRBJ1-2; D uncertain. V shed 2 bases and J shed 4 bases, with 8 bases lying between them. The CDR3 loop spans 13 amino acids. Looked up from germline, CDR1 is MGHRA and CDR2 is YSYEKL. Here the CDR3 reads CASSQWGGYGYTF. The CDR3 DNA reads TGCGCCAGCAGCCAATGGGGAGGCTATGGCTACACCTTC.

V usage is TRBV7-9 and J usage is TRBJ1-2; the match to TRBD1 covers 9 bases. This CDR3 is 13 amino acids long. In germline, CDR1 is SEHNR, CDR2 FQNEAQ (reference sequence). V shed 4 bases, J shed 6 bases, and the junction held 3 bases outside the gene matches. CDR3 amino acids: CASSYRDRDGYTF. CDR3 DNA sequence: TGTGCCAGCAGCTACCGGGACAGGGATGGCTACACCTTC.

The V and J genes are TRBV2 and TRBJ1-3, with D possibly matching TRBD1 (5 bases). Trimming shortened V by 10 bases and J by 7 bases, and 20 bases separated the two germline ends. This CDR3 spans 14 amino acids. CDR1 is SNHLY, CDR2 FYNNEI, per germline. CDR3 DNA sequence: TGTGCCACTTCCCGGGGGGGGAAATCTAACACCATATATTTT. It translates to CATSRGGKSNTIYF. The entire variable domain, with the rest obtained from reference TRBV2 and TRBJ1-3, is as follows: EPEVTQTPSHQVTQMGQEVILRCVPISNHLYFYWYRQILGQKVEFLVSFYNNEISEKSEIFDDQFSVERPDGSNFTLKIRSTKLEDSAMYFCATSRGGKSNTIYFGEGSWLTVV.

The CDR3 spells CASKLEGNTGELFF. The CDR3 bases are TGTGCCAGCAAATTGGAGGGGAACACCGGGGAGCTGTTTTTT. This chain uses TRBV7-8 with TRBJ2-2, with a possible D match to TRBD2 (6 bases). Trimming pared 7 bases from V and 1 base from J, leaving 10 bases between. Germline lookup yields CDR1 SGHVS and CDR2 FQNEAQ. The CDR3 spans 14 residues. Complete variable domain (other parts from reference TRBV7-8 and TRBJ2-2): GAGVSQSPRYKVAKRGQDVALRCDPISGHVSLFWYQQALGQGPEFLTYFQNEAQLDKSGLPSDRFFAERPEGSVSTLKIQRTQQEDSAVYLCASKLEGNTGELFFGEGSRLTVL.

The chain couples TRBV20-1 to TRBJ2-3; TRBD2 agrees at 9 bases. The CDR3 is 14 residues long. J lost 4 bases, V lost 3 bases, and 5 bases had no gene match. Looked up from germline, CDR1 is DFQATT and CDR2 is SNEGSKA (reference sequence). CDR3 amino acids: CSASRRGGPDTQYF. The CDR3 DNA follows: TGCAGTGCTAGTAGGCGGGGGGGGCCAGATACGCAGTATTTT.

V and J are TRBV6-5 and TRBJ2-2; possible D gene TRBD1, 6 bases. Germline V gives CDR1 MNHEY, CDR2 SVGAGI. The CDR3 runs 14 residues. Trimming removed 5 bases from V and 1 base from J, with 8 bases in between. This CDR3 is CASSRQVNTGELFF. CDR3 bases: TGTGCCAGCAGTCGACAGGTGAACACCGGGGAGCTGTTTTTT.

The chain joins TRBV2 to TRBJ2-7; TRBD1 matches 7 bases. The germline V gene encodes CDR1 SNHLY and CDR2 FYNNEI. The CDR3 sequence is 13 residues long. V dropped 7 bases and J dropped 0; count of bases not matched to a gene: 3. CDR3 coding DNA: TGTGCCAGCAAAGGGGGCGCCTCCTACGAGCAGTACTTC. Its translation is CASKGGASYEQYF.